This is a list of T cell receptor beta chains from one sample in a study of T cell repertoires in cytomegalovirus infection. TCRdb called the reads again in MiXCR, with one record for every CDR3 protein. The sample shows under 200,000 distinct CDR3 sequences, roughly 9.8% of them seen only once. Sample: PBMCs. Every receptor here comes from a human donor in good health (CMV status not recorded). Some clones in this sample may be carry-over from other donors' samples. Both conserved end residues are trimmed from each CDR3. Fields, in order: V gene, J gene, CDR3 protein.

TRBV7-2	TRBJ2-1	ASSPISGSGYNEQF
TRBV28	TRBJ2-3	ASSALSAPPDTQY
TRBV19	TRBJ2-3	ASTPIGVAGGLRDTQY
TRBV2	TRBJ1-1	ASSGDTGVEAF
TRBV7-2	TRBJ2-1	ASSVGGAALNEQF
TRBV6-1	TRBJ2-1	ASSGGTSGIDEQF
TRBV15	TRBJ2-1	ATSRGASGGFDEQF
TRBV20-1	TRBJ2-3	SASSSGGGTDTQY
TRBV14	TRBJ1-1	ASSPRRGAMNTEAF
TRBV14	TRBJ1-1	ASSQRPMVTGDQTEAF
TRBV19	TRBJ1-1	ASSIPGLSEAF
TRBV28	TRBJ2-7	ASSLLGGPSPYEQY
TRBV7-9	TRBJ2-7	ASSPRLSAGQSSYEQY
TRBV19	TRBJ2-1	ASSPQFETGNEQF
TRBV15	TRBJ2-7	ATSRVGGKWIEQY
TRBV7-9	TRBJ1-4	ASSLFRVTNEKLF
TRBV12-3/TRBV12-4	TRBJ1-2	ASSLIGGTGTGYT
TRBV19	TRBJ1-6	ASSINGRYSPLH
TRBV7-6	TRBJ2-7	ASSFGRQGAYEQY
TRBV11-2	TRBJ2-5	ASSLAGLTGETQY
TRBV11-2	TRBJ1-2	ASSLRALNYGYT
TRBV7-9	TRBJ2-5	ASRLGQGRETQY
TRBV7-8	TRBJ1-2	ASSTRTGPSDYGYT
TRBV28	TRBJ2-2	ASVQDAGVDGELF
TRBV7-2	TRBJ2-5	ASSSTLETQY
TRBV5-4	TRBJ2-5	ASSPRVGKQETQY
TRBV19	TRBJ1-1	ASSITSGTGGTEAF
TRBV6-2/TRBV6-3	TRBJ1-1	ASSYGLIEAF
TRBV20-1	TRBJ1-2	SAAARAPNYGYT
TRBV7-8	TRBJ2-3	ASSQTTSGLTDTQY
TRBV7-2	TRBJ1-1	ASSSVKGATEAF
TRBV12-3/TRBV12-4	TRBJ2-3	ASSLSADTQY
TRBV14	TRBJ1-1	ASSPWDSTEAF
TRBV6-6	TRBJ2-7	ASHGTGGPSSYEQY
TRBV12-3/TRBV12-4	TRBJ2-7	ASSSYRGSEQY
TRBV7-2	TRBJ2-7	ASSRTSGTGGYEQY
TRBV20-1	TRBJ2-5	SASTHNKPETQY
TRBV28	TRBJ1-2	ASSLVPGHGYT
TRBV13	TRBJ1-2	ASSLVGPQGYT
TRBV20-1	TRBJ2-7	SAQKPDIWGEQY
TRBV7-9	TRBJ1-2	ASSLAQGHGYT
TRBV7-6	TRBJ1-3	ASSRTGTISGNTIY
TRBV28	TRBJ1-5	ASSHPPGQGGNQPQH
TRBV11-2	TRBJ1-6	ASSPAYNSPLH
TRBV7-2	TRBJ2-1	ASSSLHGTSGYNEQF
TRBV7-9	TRBJ2-7	ASSPSAAYEQY
TRBV11-2	TRBJ1-1	ASRREQGRAF
TRBV28	TRBJ2-2	ASRSPGVFGGPGELF